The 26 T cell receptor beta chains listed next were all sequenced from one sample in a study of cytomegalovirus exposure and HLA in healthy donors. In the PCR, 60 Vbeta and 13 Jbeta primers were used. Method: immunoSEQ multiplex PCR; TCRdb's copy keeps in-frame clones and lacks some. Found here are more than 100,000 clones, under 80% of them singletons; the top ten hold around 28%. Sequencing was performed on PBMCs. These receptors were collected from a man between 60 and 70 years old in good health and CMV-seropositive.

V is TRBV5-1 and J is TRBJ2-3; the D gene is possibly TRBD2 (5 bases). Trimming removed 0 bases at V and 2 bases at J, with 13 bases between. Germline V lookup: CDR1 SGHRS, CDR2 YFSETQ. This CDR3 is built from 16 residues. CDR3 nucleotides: TGCGCCAGCAGCTTGGCCTCTGGGAGAACCACAGATACGCAGTATTTT. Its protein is CASSLASGRTTDTQYF.

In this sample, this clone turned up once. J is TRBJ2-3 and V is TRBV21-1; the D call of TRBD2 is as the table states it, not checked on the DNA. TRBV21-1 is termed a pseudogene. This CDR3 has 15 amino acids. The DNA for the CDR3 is TGTGCCAGCAGCACCCGCACTGGAGGCACAGATACGCAGTATTTT. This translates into CASSTRTGGTDTQYF.

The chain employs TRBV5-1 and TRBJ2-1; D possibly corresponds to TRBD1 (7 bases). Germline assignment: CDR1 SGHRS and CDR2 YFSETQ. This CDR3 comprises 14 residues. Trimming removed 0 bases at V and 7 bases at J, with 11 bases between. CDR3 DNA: TGCGCCAGCAGCTTGGTGTCAGGGGGGAATGAGCAGTTCTTC. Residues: CASSLVSGGNEQFF. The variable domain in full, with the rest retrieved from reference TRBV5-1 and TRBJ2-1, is KAGVTQTPRYLIKTRGQQVTLSCSPISGHRSVSWYQQTPGQGLQFLFEYFSETQRNKGNFPGRFSGRQFSNSRSEMNVSTLELGDSALYLCASSLVSGGNEQFFGPGTRLTVL.

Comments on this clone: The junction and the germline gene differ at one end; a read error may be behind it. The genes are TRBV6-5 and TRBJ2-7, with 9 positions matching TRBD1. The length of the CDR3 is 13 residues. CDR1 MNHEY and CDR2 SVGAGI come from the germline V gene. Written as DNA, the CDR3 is TGTGCCAGCAGTTACTCAACCGGGGACAGGGCGAACTTC. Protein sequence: CASSYSTGDRANF.

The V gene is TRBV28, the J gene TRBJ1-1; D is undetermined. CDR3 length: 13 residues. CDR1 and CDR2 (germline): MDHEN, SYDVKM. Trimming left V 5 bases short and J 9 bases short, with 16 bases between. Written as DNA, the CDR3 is TGTGCCAGCAGTCCGGGGAGCACGGAAAAAGCTTTCTTT. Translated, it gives CASSPGSTEKAFF.

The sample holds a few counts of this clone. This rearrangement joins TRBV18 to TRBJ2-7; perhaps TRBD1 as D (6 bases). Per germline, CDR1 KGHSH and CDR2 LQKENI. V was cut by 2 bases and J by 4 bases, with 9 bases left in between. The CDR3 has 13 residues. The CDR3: CASSPAQGYEQYF. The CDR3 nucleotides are TGTGCCAGCTCACCAGCGCAGGGGTACGAGCAGTACTTC.

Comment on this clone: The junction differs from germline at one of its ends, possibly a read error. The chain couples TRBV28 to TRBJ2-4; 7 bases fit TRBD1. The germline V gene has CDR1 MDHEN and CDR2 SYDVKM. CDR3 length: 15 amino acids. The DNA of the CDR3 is TGTGCCAGCAGTTTATCGGGACAGATTAAAAACAGTCAGTACTTC. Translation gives CASSLSGQIKNSQYF.

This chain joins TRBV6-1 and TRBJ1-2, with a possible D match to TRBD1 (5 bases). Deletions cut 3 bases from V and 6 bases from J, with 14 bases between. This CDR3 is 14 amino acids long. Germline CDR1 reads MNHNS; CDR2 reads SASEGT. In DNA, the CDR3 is TGTGCCAGCAGTGACCGGGGGGATCTGGATGGCTACACCTTC. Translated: CASSDRGDLDGYTF.

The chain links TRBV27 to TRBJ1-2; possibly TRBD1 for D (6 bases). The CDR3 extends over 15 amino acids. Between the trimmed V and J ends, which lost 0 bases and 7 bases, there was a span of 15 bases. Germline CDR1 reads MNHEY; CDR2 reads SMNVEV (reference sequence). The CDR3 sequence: CASSLSGRGLGGYTF. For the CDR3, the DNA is TGTGCCAGCAGTTTATCGGGGCGGGGGCTCGGTGGCTACACCTTC.

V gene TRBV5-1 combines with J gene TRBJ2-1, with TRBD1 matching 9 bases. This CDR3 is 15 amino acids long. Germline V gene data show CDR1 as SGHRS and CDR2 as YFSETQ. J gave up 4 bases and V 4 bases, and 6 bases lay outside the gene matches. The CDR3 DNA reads TGCGCCAGCAGCCAAGGGACAGGGTTATACAATGAGCAGTTCTTC. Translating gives CASSQGTGLYNEQFF.

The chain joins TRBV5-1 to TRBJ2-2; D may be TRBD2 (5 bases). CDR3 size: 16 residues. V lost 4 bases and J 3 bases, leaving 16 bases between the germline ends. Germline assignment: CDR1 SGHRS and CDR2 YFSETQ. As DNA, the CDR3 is TGCGCCAGCAGCACGTTTGCGGGTGGTGACACCGGGGAGCTGTTTTTT. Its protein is CASSTFAGGDTGELFF.

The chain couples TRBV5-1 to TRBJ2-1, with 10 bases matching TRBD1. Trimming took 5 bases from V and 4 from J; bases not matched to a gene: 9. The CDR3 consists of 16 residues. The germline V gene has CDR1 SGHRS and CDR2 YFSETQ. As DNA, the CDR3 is TGCGCCAGCAGTGTGGGATGGGGACAGGGGTACAATGAGCAGTTCTTC. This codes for CASSVGWGQGYNEQFF.

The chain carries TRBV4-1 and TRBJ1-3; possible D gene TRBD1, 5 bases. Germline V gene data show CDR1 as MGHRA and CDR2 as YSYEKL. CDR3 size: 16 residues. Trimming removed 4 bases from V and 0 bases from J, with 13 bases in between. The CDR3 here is CASSPLLGVSGNTIYF. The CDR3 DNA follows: TGCGCCAGCAGCCCTCTATTAGGGGTCTCTGGAAACACCATATATTTT.

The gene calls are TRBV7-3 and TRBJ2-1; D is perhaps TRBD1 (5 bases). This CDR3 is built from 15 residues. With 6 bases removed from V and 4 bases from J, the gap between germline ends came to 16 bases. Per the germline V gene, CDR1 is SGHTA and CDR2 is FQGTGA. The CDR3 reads CASSWTPREYNEQFF. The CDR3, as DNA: TGTGCCAGCAGTTGGACACCTAGGGAATACAATGAGCAGTTCTTC.

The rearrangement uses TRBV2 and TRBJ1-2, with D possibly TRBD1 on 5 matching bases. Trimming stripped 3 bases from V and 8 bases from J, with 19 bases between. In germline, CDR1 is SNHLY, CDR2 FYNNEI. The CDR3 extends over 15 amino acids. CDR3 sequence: CASSDLKWAGQGYTF. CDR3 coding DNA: TGTGCCAGCAGTGATTTGAAGTGGGCAGGGCAAGGCTACACCTTC.

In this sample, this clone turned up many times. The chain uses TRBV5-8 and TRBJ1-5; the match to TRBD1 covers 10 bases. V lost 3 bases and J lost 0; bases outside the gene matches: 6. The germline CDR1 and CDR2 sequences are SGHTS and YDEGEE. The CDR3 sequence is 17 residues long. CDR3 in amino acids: CASSWGTGVYSNQPQHF. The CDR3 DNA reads TGTGCCAGCAGCTGGGGGACAGGGGTTTATAGCAATCAGCCCCAGCATTTT. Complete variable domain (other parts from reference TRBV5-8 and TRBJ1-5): EAGVTQSPTHLIKTRGQQATLRCSPISGHTSVYWYQQALGLGLQFLLWYDEGEERNRGNFPPRFSGRQFPNYSSELNVNALELEDSALYLCASSWGTGVYSNQPQHFGDGTRLSIL.

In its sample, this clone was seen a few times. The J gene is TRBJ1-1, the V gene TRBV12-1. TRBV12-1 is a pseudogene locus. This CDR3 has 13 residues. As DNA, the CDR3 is TGTGCCAGCAGCCCCGGAGGTCCCAAGTGGGCTTTCTTT. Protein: CASSPGGPKWAFF.

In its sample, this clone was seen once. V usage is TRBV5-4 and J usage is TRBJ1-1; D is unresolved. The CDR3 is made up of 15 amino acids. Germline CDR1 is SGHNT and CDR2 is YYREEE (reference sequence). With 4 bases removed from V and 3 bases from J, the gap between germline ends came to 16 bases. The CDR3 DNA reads TGTGCCAGCAGCAGACGTCGAGGGCTTCACACTGAAGCTTTCTTT. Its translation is CASSRRRGLHTEAFF.

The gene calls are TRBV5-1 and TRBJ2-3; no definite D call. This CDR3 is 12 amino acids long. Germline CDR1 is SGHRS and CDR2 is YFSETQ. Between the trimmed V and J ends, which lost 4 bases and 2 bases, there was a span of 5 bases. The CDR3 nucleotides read TGCGCCAGCAGCATAGTCACAGATACGCAGTATTTT. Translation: CASSIVTDTQYF.

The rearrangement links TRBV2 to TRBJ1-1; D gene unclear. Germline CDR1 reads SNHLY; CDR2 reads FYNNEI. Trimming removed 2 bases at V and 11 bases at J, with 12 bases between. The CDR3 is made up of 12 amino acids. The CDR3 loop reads CASSEFPLSAFF. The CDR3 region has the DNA TGTGCCAGCAGTGAATTCCCCCTTTCGGCTTTCTTT. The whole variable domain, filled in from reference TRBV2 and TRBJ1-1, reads EPEVTQTPSHQVTQMGQEVILRCVPISNHLYFYWYRQILGQKVEFLVSFYNNEISEKSEIFDDQFSVERPDGSNFTLKIRSTKLEDSAMYFCASSEFPLSAFFGQGTRLTVV.

CDR3 residues: CASSDRGGSPLHF. In DNA form, the CDR3 reads TGTGCCAGCAGTGACAGGGGTGGGTCACCCCTCCACTTT. The genes are TRBV6-4 and TRBJ1-6; the D gene is possibly TRBD1 (5 bases). This CDR3 is 13 amino acids long. Germline CDR1 reads MRHNA; CDR2 reads SNTAGT. Trimming cost V 2 bases and J 10 bases, with 9 bases left between them.

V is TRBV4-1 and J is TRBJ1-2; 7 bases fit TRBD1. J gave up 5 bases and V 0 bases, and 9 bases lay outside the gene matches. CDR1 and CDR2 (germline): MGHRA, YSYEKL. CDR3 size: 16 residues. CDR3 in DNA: TGCGCCAGCAGCCAAGATCCGACAGGGCTCGGGTATGGCTACACCTTC. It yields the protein CASSQDPTGLGYGYTF.

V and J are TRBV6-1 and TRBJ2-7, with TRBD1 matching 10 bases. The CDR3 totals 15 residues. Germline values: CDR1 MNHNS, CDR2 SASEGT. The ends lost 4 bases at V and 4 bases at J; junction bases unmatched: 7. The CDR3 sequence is CASSARTGGGYEQYF. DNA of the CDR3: TGTGCCAGCAGTGCCCGGACAGGGGGAGGATACGAGCAGTACTTC.

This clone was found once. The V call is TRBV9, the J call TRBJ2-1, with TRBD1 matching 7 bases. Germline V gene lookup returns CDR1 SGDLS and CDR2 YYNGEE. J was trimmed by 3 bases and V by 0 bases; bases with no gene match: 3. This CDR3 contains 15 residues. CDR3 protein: CASSVGDRVYNEQFF. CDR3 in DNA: TGTGCCAGCAGCGTAGGAGACAGGGTCTACAATGAGCAGTTCTTC. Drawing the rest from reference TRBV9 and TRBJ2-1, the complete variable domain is DSGVTQTPKHLITATGQRVTLRCSPRSGDLSVYWYQQSLDQGLQFLIQYYNGEERAKGNILERFSAQQFPDLHSELNLSSLELGDSALYFCASSVGDRVYNEQFFGPGTRLTVL.

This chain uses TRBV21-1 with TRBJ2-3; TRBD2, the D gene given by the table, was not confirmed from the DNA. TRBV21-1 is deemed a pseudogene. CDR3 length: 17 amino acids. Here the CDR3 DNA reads TGTGCCAGCAGCAAAGTTTCCTCTAGTGCTAGCACAGATACGCAGTATTTT. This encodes CASSKVSSSASTDTQYF.

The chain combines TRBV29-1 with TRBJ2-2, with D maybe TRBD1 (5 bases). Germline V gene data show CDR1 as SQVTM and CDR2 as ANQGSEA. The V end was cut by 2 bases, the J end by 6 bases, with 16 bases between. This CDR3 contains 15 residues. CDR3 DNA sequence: TGCAGCGTTGAACTCTCGGCAGGGCTACCCGGGGAGCTGTTTTTT. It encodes CSVELSAGLPGELFF.